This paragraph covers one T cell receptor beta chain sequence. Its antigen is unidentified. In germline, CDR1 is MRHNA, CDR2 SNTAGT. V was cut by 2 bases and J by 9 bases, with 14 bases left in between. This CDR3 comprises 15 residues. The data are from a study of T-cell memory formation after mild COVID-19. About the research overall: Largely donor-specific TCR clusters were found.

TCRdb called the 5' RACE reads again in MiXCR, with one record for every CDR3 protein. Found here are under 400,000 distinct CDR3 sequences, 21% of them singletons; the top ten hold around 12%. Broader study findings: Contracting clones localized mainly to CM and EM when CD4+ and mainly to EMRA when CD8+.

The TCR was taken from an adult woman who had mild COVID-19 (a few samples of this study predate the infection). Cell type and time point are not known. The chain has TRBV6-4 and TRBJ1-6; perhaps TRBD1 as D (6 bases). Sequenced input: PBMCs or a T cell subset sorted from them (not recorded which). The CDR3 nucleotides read TGTGCCAGCAGTGACGTACAGGGAAGGGGTTCACCCCTCCACTTT. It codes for CASSDVQGRGSPLHF.